This record concerns one T cell receptor (beta chain) sequence. This clone was found once. This receptor's antigen is unknown. One base away there is no much larger clone; base qualities are not given. The germline V gene (reference sequence) gives CDR1 as DFQATT and CDR2 as SNEGSKA. V ends up 3 bases short and J 10 bases short, with an unmatched junction base count of 5. Spanning cysteine to phenylalanine, the CDR3 consists of 12 amino acids. CDR3 DNA is the only sequence kept; it has 36 bases, read in frame from the first base. The immunoSEQ Assay, a bias-controlled multiplex PCR, was used to amplify TCRbeta CDR3 regions from genomic DNA. Regarding the original processing steps: The number of nucleated cells in each sample was estimated by amplification of reference gene primers within the assay. To quantify the absolute abundance of each unique TCRbeta CDR3 rearrangement, sequence reads were collapsed and filtered. For each sample, productive Simpson clonality was calculated by taking the square root of Simpson's diversity index across productive rearrangements. TCRdb carries this immuneACCESS record with in-frame sequences only. Its versions omit some clonotypes, under half of them owing to an unresolved V gene in the studies checked, with the rest unexplained. The V and J calls and clone size are taken from that table; D and trimming were inferred from the DNA. The sample data list approximately 92,000 clones, and about 78% of these were observed just once. Of the sample, 8% to 9% falls within the top ten clones.

The record originates from a study of blood T cell repertoires in COVID-19 (dated by TCRdb to the early 2020s). Study-wide context: Samples from collaborators originated in the United States, Italy and Spain and spanned both the acute and convalescent phases of COVID-19. The material from the prospective study consisted of cDNA or gDNA derived from T cells, B-cell-depleted T cells, or PBMCs. Where HLA class I and class II types were available, the types were taken from metadata supplied by the sample provider, not from assay-based typing. A freely available public database, intended as a resource for researchers studying the immune response to SARS-CoV-2, is where the repertoires were released. The samples were drawn from two sources: the first 160 participants of the ongoing ImmuneRACE study, and about 1,300 subjects contributed by 6 global collaborators. Deeply sampled blood TCRbeta repertoires from subjects exposed to, actively infected with, or recovered from COVID-19 were included in the dataset. Sample metadata almost always included a de-identified subject ID, COVID-19 status, age in years and sex. Beyond this particular receptor, the publication reports: The quantity of clinical and demographic metadata differed by source and by participant and was supplied without curation.

Another Seattle source contributed samples from volunteer blood donors who had recovered from COVID-19. Collaborating institutions collected whole blood in K2EDTA tubes following their own protocols. For TCRbeta analysis, collaborators shipped samples in one of three forms: frozen whole blood, isolated PBMCs, or DNA extracted from either of those sample types. The sequencing input was peripheral blood. This clonotype originated in a man over 45 who had recovered from COVID-19. The chain couples TRBV20-1 to TRBJ2-5; 10 junctional bases match TRBD2. Here is the DNA: TGCAGTGCTAGTGCACTAGCGGGAATCCAGTACTTC. It encodes CSASALAGIQYF.